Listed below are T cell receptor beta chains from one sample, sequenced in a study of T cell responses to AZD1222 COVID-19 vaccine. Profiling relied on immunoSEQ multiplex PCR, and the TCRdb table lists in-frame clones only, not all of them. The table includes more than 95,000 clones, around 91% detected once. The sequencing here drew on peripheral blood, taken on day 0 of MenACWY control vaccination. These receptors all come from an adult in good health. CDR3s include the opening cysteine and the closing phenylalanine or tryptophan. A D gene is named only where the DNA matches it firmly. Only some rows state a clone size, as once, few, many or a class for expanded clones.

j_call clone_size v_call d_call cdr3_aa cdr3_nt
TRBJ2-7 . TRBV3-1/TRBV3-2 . CASSHDLGAHEQYF TGTGCCAGCAGCCACGATCTTGGGGCCCACGAGCAGTACTTC
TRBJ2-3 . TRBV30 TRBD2 CAWSREGPEYF TGTGCCTGGAGTAGGGAGGGTCCCGAGTATTTT
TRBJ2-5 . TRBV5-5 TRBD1 CASSSRTGDKETQYF TGTGCCAGCAGCTCTCGGACAGGGGACAAAGAGACCCAGTACTTC
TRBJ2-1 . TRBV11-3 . CASSLGKRSYNEQFF TGTGCCAGCAGCTTAGGTAAGCGGTCCTACAATGAGCAGTTCTTC
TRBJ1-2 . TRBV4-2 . CASSQVGLELYGYTF TGTGCCAGCAGCCAAGTGGGACTCGAGCTCTATGGCTACACCTTC
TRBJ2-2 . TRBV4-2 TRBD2 CASSLTGERDGELFF TGTGCCAGCAGCCTAACAGGAGAGCGGGACGGGGAGCTGTTTTTT
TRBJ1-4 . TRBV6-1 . CASSEAVKGWDEKLFF TGTGCCAGCAGTGAAGCTGTCAAGGGGTGGGATGAAAAACTGTTTTTT
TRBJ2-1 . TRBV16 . CASSQTAQFYNEQFF TGTGCCAGCAGCCAAACCGCCCAATTCTACAATGAGCAGTTCTTC
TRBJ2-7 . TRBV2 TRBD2 CARERGLAGGYEQYF TGTGCCAGGGAACGGGGACTAGCGGGAGGCTACGAGCAGTACTTC
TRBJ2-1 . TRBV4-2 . CASTPSPGKTDDEQFF TGTGCCAGCACCCCGAGCCCGGGAAAGACCGACGATGAGCAGTTCTTC
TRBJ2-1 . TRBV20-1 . CSANPGDEQFF TGCAGTGCTAACCCAGGAGATGAGCAGTTCTTC
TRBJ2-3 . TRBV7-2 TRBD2 CASSPRGSGRATDTQYF TGTGCCAGCAGCCCCCGGGGGAGCGGGAGGGCCACAGATACGCAGTATTTT
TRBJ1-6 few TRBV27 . CASSLSRTAVRPLHF TGTGCCAGCAGTTTATCCAGAACCGCGGTACGGCCCCTCCACTTT
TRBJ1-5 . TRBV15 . CATSRVLGGNQPQHF TGTGCCACCAGCAGAGTATTGGGGGGCAATCAGCCCCAGCATTTT
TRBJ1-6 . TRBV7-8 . CASSLVGAEYNSPLHF TGTGCCAGCAGCTTAGTCGGGGCTGAGTATAATTCACCCCTCCACTTT
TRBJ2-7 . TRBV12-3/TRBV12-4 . CASAWGLTYEQYF TGTGCCAGCGCCTGGGGGCTGACCTACGAGCAGTACTTC
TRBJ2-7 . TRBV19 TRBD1 CASRGKGTGSYEQYF TGTGCCAGTAGGGGTAAGGGGACAGGGTCCTACGAGCAGTACTTC
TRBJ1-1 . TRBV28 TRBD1 CASRRQGQVNTEAFF TGTGCCAGCAGACGACAGGGGCAGGTGAACACTGAAGCTTTCTTT
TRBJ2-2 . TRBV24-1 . CATSDLLGAITGELFF TGTGCCACCAGTGATTTGCTGGGTGCCATCACCGGGGAGCTGTTTTTT
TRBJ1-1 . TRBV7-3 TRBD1 CASSSQDRETEAFF TGTGCCAGCAGCTCCCAGGACAGGGAAACTGAAGCTTTCTTT
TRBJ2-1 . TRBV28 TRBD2 CASRQTRLAGGKSRNEQFF TGTGCCAGCAGACAAACCAGACTAGCGGGAGGAAAATCGAGGAATGAGCAGTTCTTC
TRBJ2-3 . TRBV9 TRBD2 CASSVEGAGRQYF TGTGCCAGCAGCGTAGAGGGAGCGGGGAGGCAGTATTTT
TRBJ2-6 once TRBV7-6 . CASSLAGTGANVLTF TGTGCCAGCAGCTTAGCGGGGACTGGGGCCAACGTCCTGACTTTC
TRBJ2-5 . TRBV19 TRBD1 CASSSARQGLGETQYF TGTGCCAGTAGTTCGGCGAGACAGGGATTGGGAGAGACCCAGTACTTC
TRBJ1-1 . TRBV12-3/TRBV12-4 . CASTIQGNTEAFF TGTGCCAGCACTATACAGGGGAACACTGAAGCTTTCTTT
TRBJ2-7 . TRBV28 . CASRRQGGTYEQYF TGTGCCAGCAGGCGACAGGGAGGAACCTACGAGCAGTACTTC
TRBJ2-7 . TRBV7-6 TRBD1 CASSLSAGTGLNEQYF TGTGCCAGCAGCTTATCGGCCGGGACAGGGCTGAACGAGCAGTACTTC
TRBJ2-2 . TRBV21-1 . CASSSLAGGYTGELFF TGTGCCAGCAGCAGCTTAGCGGGGGGGTATACCGGGGAGCTGTTTTTT
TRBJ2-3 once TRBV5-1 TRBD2 CASSLDTSGGRDTQYF TGCGCCAGCAGCTTGGATACTAGCGGGGGGAGAGATACGCAGTATTTT
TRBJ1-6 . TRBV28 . CASSPPVQFSLHF TGTGCCAGCAGTCCCCCGGTGCAATTTTCCCTCCACTTT
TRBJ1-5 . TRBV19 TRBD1 CASYRQGAGQPQHF TGTGCCAGTTACAGACAGGGGGCTGGTCAGCCCCAGCATTTT
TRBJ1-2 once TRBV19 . CASSILSGPGYTF TGTGCCAGTAGTATACTATCAGGCCCTGGCTACACCTTC
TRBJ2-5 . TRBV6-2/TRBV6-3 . CASSHQETQYF TGTGCCAGCAGTCATCAAGAGACCCAGTACTTC
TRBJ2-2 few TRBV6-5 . CASSPTETGELFF TGTGCCAGCAGTCCGACAGAAACCGGGGAGCTGTTTTTT
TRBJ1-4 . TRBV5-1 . CASSLVRNEKLFF TGCGCCAGCAGCTTGGTGCGGAATGAAAAACTGTTTTTT
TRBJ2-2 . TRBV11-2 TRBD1 CASRHRDRGLSGELFF TGTGCCAGCAGGCACCGGGACAGGGGGTTGTCCGGGGAGCTGTTTTTT
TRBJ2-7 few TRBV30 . CAWNLSGDEQYF TGTGCCTGGAATCTGTCGGGGGACGAGCAGTACTTC
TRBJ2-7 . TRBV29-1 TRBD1 CSVDAGQEYEQYF TGCAGCGTTGATGCCGGACAGGAATACGAGCAGTACTTC
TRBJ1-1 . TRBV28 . CASSLGHMNTEAFF TGTGCCAGCAGTTTGGGACATATGAACACTGAAGCTTTCTTT
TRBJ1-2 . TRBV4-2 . CASSRLGGYTF TGTGCCAGCAGCCGCTTGGGAGGCTACACCTTC
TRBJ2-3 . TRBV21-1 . CASSKVGSGTKSSTDTQYF .
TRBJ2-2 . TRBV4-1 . CASSQGVGSNGELFF TGCGCCAGCAGCCAAGGGGTCGGGAGTAACGGGGAGCTGTTTTTT
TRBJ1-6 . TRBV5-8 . CASSWGAHEGYNSPLHF TGTGCCAGCAGCTGGGGGGCACATGAAGGCTATAATTCACCCCTCCACTTT
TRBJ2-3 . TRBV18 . CASSPPRNSDTDTQYF TGTGCCAGCTCACCACCAAGGAATTCGGATACAGATACGCAGTATTTT
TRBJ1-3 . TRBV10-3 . CAISTPGTGNTIYF TGTGCCATCAGCACCCCAGGGACTGGAAACACCATATATTTT
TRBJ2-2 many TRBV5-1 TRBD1 CASSLLGDRGDSGELFF TGCGCCAGCAGCTTGCTGGGGGACAGGGGAGATTCCGGGGAGCTGTTTTTT
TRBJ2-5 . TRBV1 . CTSSFITLAFLEETQYF TGCACCAGCAGCTTCATAACCTTAGCGTTTTTAGAGGAGACCCAGTACTTC
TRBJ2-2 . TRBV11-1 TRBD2 CASSLRLAGDTGELFF TGTGCCAGCAGCTTAAGACTAGCGGGAGACACCGGGGAGCTGTTTTTT
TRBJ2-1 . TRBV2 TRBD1 CATQPRDRVYNEQFF TGTGCCACCCAACCCCGGGACAGGGTCTACAATGAGCAGTTCTTC
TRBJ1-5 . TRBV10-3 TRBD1 CAASPPHRDSNIGDQPQHF TGTGCCGCGTCCCCCCCGCACCGGGACAGTAACATAGGGGATCAGCCCCAGCATTTT
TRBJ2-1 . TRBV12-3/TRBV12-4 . CASSKPADNEQFF TGTGCCAGCAGTAAGCCAGCCGACAATGAGCAGTTCTTC
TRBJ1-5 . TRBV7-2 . CASSLDGIGEQPQHF TGTGCCAGCAGCTTGGACGGTATAGGGGAACAGCCCCAGCATTTT
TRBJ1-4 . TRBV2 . CASTRQTSNEKLFF TGTGCCAGCACTCGACAGACATCTAATGAAAAACTGTTTTTT
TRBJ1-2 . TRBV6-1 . CASSEIMGRSSYGYTF TGTGCCAGCAGTGAAATTATGGGACGGAGTTCCTATGGCTACACCTTC
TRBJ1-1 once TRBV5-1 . CASSLLMNTEAFF TGCGCCAGCAGCTTGCTGATGAACACTGAAGCTTTCTTT
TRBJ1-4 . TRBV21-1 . CASSKETGVDDEKLFF TGTGCCAGCAGCAAAGAAACGGGGGTTGACGATGAAAAACTGTTTTTT
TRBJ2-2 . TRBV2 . CASALWVGELFF TGTGCCAGTGCTCTGTGGGTCGGGGAGCTGTTTTTT
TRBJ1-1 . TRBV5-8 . CASSFRSRAEAFF TGTGCCAGCAGCTTTCGGTCTCGGGCTGAAGCTTTCTTT
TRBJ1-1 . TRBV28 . CAGGRQGTPVNTEAFF TGTGCCGGTGGTCGGCAGGGGACCCCGGTGAACACTGAAGCTTTCTTT